Following are 6 T cell receptor beta chains from one sample sequenced in a study of breast tumors, draining lymph nodes, adjacent tissues. The lymph nodes were axillary draining lymph nodes from breast cancer patients. Via MiXCR, TCRdb re-called the multiplex PCR reads, giving one row per CDR3 protein. The sample yields 180,000 or so distinct CDR3 sequences, 25% to 40% seen once. The sample was axillary lymph node tissue. These receptors originate from a female donor with breast cancer. Some clones in this sample may be carry-over from other donors' samples.

The CDR3 coding sequence is TGTGCCAGTAGTATCGGGGGACGGACCGGGGAGCTGTTTTTT. This encodes CASSIGGRTGELFF. This chain uses TRBV19 with TRBJ2-2; TRBD2 might be the D (6 bases). Germline CDR1 LNHDA, CDR2 SQIVND (reference sequence). The V end lost 3 bases, the J end lost 5 bases, and 10 bases lay between the germline ends. There are 14 residues in the CDR3.

This clonotype came up many times. This chain uses TRBV4-1 with TRBJ2-1; 7 positions match TRBD2. This CDR3 spans 15 amino acids. Germline CDR1 MGHRA, CDR2 YSYEKL. The J segment lost 6 bases and the V segment lost 1 base, leaving 6 bases of the junction unmatched. DNA for the CDR3: TGCGCCAGCAGCCAAGCTGTGACTAGCTTCAATGAGCAGTTCTTC. It is translated as CASSQAVTSFNEQFF.

This clonotype came up many times. V and J are TRBV20-1 and TRBJ1-2; 10 bases fit TRBD1. Trimming at V came to 1 base and at J to 4 bases, leaving 3 bases not matched to a gene. CDR1 is DFQATT and CDR2 is SNEGSKA in the germline V gene (reference sequence). The length of the CDR3 is 14 residues. CDR3 in DNA: TGCAGTGCTAGAGTGGGACAGGGGTCCTATGGCTACACCTTC. Translated: CSARVGQGSYGYTF.

This clonotype has at least ten counts. The chain carries TRBV5-1 and TRBJ2-3; 10 bases agree with TRBD2. This CDR3 is built from 15 residues. V trimming: 2 bases; J trimming: 3 bases; junction bases outside the gene matches: 3. CDR1 is SGHRS, CDR2 YFSETQ, per germline. In nucleotides, the CDR3 is TGCGCCAGCAGCTTACTAGCGGGGAGGACAGATACGCAGTATTTT. This translates into CASSLLAGRTDTQYF.

This clonotype was seen ten or more times. The chain combines TRBV11-1 with TRBJ2-1, with no clear D. CDR1 is SGHAT and CDR2 is FQDESV in the germline V gene (reference sequence). The CDR3 is made up of 12 amino acids. The ends were cut back, 5 bases at V and 8 bases at J, with 10 bases in the middle. The CDR3 is CASSRLLHEQFF. As DNA, the CDR3 is TGTGCCAGCAGCCGTTTGCTCCATGAGCAGTTCTTC.

In its sample, this clonotype was seen many times. The chain is built from TRBV11-2 and TRBJ1-2; possible D gene TRBD1, 5 bases. Trimming removed 2 bases at V and 3 bases at J, with 19 bases between. The germline V gene has CDR1 SGHAT and CDR2 FQNNGV. CDR3 size: 17 residues. Here the CDR3 reads CASSLKFRRTKDYGYTF. The DNA of the CDR3 is TGTGCCAGCAGCTTAAAGTTTCGGCGGACAAAAGACTATGGCTACACCTTC.